This is a list of T cell receptor beta chains from one sample in a study of blood T cell repertoires in COVID-19. Clones were sequenced by immunoSEQ multiplex PCR, and TCRdb holds only the in-frame ones, with some missing. The sample shows 200,000 to 250,000 clones, 70% to 90% of them seen only once. Sequenced: peripheral blood. The receptor source for this set is a woman younger than 35 who had recovered from COVID-19. The CDR3 runs from the conserved cysteine through the conserved F or W. The order of the fields is CDR3 protein, CDR3 DNA, clone size, D gene, V gene, J gene. D genes are given only for firm matches. Size tells how often a clone was seen (once, few, many) or the class of an expanded clone, and some rows leave it out.

cdr3_aa: CASSYRDIDEQYF
cdr3_nt: TGTGCCAGCAGTTACCGGGACATCGACGAGCAGTACTTC
clone_size: NA
d_call: NA
v_call: TRBV6-2/TRBV6-3
j_call: TRBJ2-7

cdr3_aa: CASSGRGYNEQFF
cdr3_nt: TGCGCCAGCAGTGGAAGAGGCTACAATGAGCAGTTCTTC
clone_size: NA
d_call: NA
v_call: TRBV10-1
j_call: TRBJ2-1

cdr3_aa: CASSQGASRGNEQFF
cdr3_nt: TGCGCCAGCAGCCAAGGAGCGAGCCGGGGCAATGAGCAGTTCTTC
clone_size: NA
d_call: NA
v_call: TRBV4-3
j_call: TRBJ2-1

cdr3_aa: CASSPGVTGGVYEQYF
cdr3_nt: TGTGCCAGCAGCCCAGGGGTGACAGGGGGGGTCTACGAGCAGTACTTC
clone_size: NA
d_call: TRBD1
v_call: TRBV14
j_call: TRBJ2-7

cdr3_aa: CASSARDRGYYEQYF
cdr3_nt: TGCGCCAGCAGCGCCCGGGACAGGGGGTACTACGAGCAGTACTTC
clone_size: few
d_call: TRBD1
v_call: TRBV4-1
j_call: TRBJ2-7

cdr3_aa: CASSPDSYNEQFF
cdr3_nt: TGTGCCAGCAGTCCCGACAGCTACAATGAGCAGTTCTTC
clone_size: NA
d_call: NA
v_call: TRBV27
j_call: TRBJ2-1

cdr3_aa: CASSRGGSSTGELFF
cdr3_nt: TGTGCCAGCAGCCGTGGGGGGTCGAGCACCGGGGAGCTGTTTTTT
clone_size: NA
d_call: NA
v_call: TRBV4-2
j_call: TRBJ2-2

cdr3_aa: CASSERPGEQYF
cdr3_nt: TGTGCCAGCAGCGAGCGTCCGGGCGAGCAGTACTTC
clone_size: NA
d_call: NA
v_call: TRBV7-9
j_call: TRBJ2-7

cdr3_aa: CASSLSGRSDTQYF
cdr3_nt: TGTGCCAGCAGTCTTAGCGGGAGGTCGGATACGCAGTATTTT
clone_size: NA
d_call: TRBD2
v_call: TRBV6-5
j_call: TRBJ2-3

cdr3_aa: CASSTIAGNTGELFF
cdr3_nt: TGTGCCAGCAGTACTATAGCGGGAAACACCGGGGAGCTGTTTTTT
clone_size: NA
d_call: TRBD2
v_call: TRBV2
j_call: TRBJ2-2

cdr3_aa: CASSGGGGPSWGEQFF
cdr3_nt: TGTGCCAGCAGTGGAGGAGGGGGCCCCTCTTGGGGTGAGCAGTTCTTC
clone_size: NA
d_call: NA
v_call: TRBV25-1
j_call: TRBJ2-1

cdr3_aa: CASSGKREANYNEQFF
cdr3_nt: TGTGCCAGCAGTGGGAAGCGGGAGGCCAATTACAATGAGCAGTTCTTC
clone_size: NA
d_call: TRBD2
v_call: TRBV2
j_call: TRBJ2-1

cdr3_aa: CASSLYPGIGNTIYF
cdr3_nt: TGTGCCAGCAGCTTGTATCCGGGTATTGGAAACACCATATATTTT
clone_size: NA
d_call: NA
v_call: TRBV5-5
j_call: TRBJ1-3

cdr3_aa: CASSLALAGDGEQFF
cdr3_nt: TGTGCCAGCAGTCTCGCACTAGCGGGAGATGGTGAGCAGTTCTTC
clone_size: once
d_call: TRBD2
v_call: TRBV27
j_call: TRBJ2-1

cdr3_aa: CASSFGGDSTDTQYF
cdr3_nt: TGTGCCAGCAGCTTTGGAGGGGACAGCACAGATACGCAGTATTTT
clone_size: NA
d_call: NA
v_call: TRBV7-9
j_call: TRBJ2-3

cdr3_aa: CASGNLAGFSTDTQYF
cdr3_nt: TGTGCCAGCGGGAATTTAGCGGGCTTTAGCACAGATACGCAGTATTTT
clone_size: NA
d_call: TRBD2
v_call: TRBV28
j_call: TRBJ2-3

cdr3_aa: CASSQPGSDTQYF
cdr3_nt: TGTGCCAGCAGCCAACCAGGGTCCGATACGCAGTATTTT
clone_size: NA
d_call: NA
v_call: TRBV7-7
j_call: TRBJ2-3

cdr3_aa: CASKEGVLSYNEQFF
cdr3_nt: TGTGCCAGTAAAGAAGGGGTCCTCTCCTACAATGAGCAGTTCTTC
clone_size: NA
d_call: NA
v_call: TRBV19
j_call: TRBJ2-1

cdr3_aa: CSGLPLSGTQYF
cdr3_nt: TGCAGCGGACTCCCACTATCGGGGACCCAGTACTTC
clone_size: many
d_call: NA
v_call: TRBV29-1
j_call: TRBJ2-5

cdr3_aa: CASSTPGPRLNEQFF
cdr3_nt: TGTGCCAGCAGCACCCCGGGCCCGAGACTAAATGAGCAGTTCTTC
clone_size: NA
d_call: NA
v_call: TRBV9
j_call: TRBJ2-1

cdr3_aa: CAIPLAGGSEQYF
cdr3_nt: TGCGCCATCCCACTAGCGGGAGGTTCCGAGCAGTACTTC
clone_size: NA
d_call: TRBD2
v_call: TRBV10-1
j_call: TRBJ2-7

cdr3_aa: CASSSKRTAYATNEKLFF
cdr3_nt: TGTGCCAGCAGCTCAAAACGGACAGCTTATGCAACTAATGAAAAACTGTTTTTT
clone_size: NA
d_call: NA
v_call: TRBV7-6
j_call: TRBJ1-4

cdr3_aa: CASSTGLSSYNEQFF
cdr3_nt: TGTGCCAGTAGTACCGGACTGAGCTCCTACAATGAGCAGTTCTTC
clone_size: NA
d_call: NA
v_call: TRBV19
j_call: TRBJ2-1

cdr3_aa: CASSSTGLAVGGGTGELFF
cdr3_nt: TGCGCCAGCAGCTCAACGGGACTAGCGGTCGGAGGGGGCACCGGGGAGCTGTTTTTT
clone_size: NA
d_call: TRBD2
v_call: TRBV4-1
j_call: TRBJ2-2

cdr3_aa: CASSFEGARGTQYF
cdr3_nt: TGTGCCAGCAGTTTTGAGGGGGCGCGGGGTACGCAGTATTTT
clone_size: NA
d_call: NA
v_call: TRBV27
j_call: TRBJ2-3

cdr3_aa: CSASSRDRGRYGYTF
cdr3_nt: TGCAGTGCTAGTTCCCGCGACAGGGGCCGCTATGGCTACACCTTC
clone_size: NA
d_call: TRBD1
v_call: TRBV20-1
j_call: TRBJ1-2

cdr3_aa: CASSPTTSKDEQYF
cdr3_nt: TGTGCCAGCAGCCCCACGACTAGCAAGGACGAGCAGTACTTC
clone_size: once
d_call: TRBD2
v_call: TRBV5-4
j_call: TRBJ2-7

cdr3_aa: CASSEVSSGTGVTEAFF
cdr3_nt: TGTGCCAGCAGTGAGGTCTCTTCCGGGACAGGAGTTACTGAAGCTTTCTTT
clone_size: few
d_call: TRBD1
v_call: TRBV25-1
j_call: TRBJ1-1

cdr3_aa: CASSFRLGQGLHQPQHF
cdr3_nt: TGTGCCAGCAGCTTTCGTTTGGGACAGGGGTTGCATCAGCCCCAGCATTTT
clone_size: NA
d_call: TRBD1
v_call: TRBV7-8
j_call: TRBJ1-5

cdr3_aa: CASSLLPNKGATEAFF
cdr3_nt: TGCGCCAGCAGCTTGCTTCCTAACAAGGGGGCTACTGAAGCTTTCTTT
clone_size: NA
d_call: TRBD1
v_call: TRBV5-1
j_call: TRBJ1-1

cdr3_aa: CASSYSLAGGYGYTF
cdr3_nt: TGTGCCAGCAGTTACTCTCTGGCAGGGGGGTATGGCTACACCTTC
clone_size: NA
d_call: TRBD1
v_call: TRBV6-5
j_call: TRBJ1-2

cdr3_aa: CASSVSGGLYEQYF
cdr3_nt: TGTGCCAGCAGTGTGAGCGGGGGCCTCTACGAGCAGTACTTC
clone_size: NA
d_call: TRBD2
v_call: TRBV27
j_call: TRBJ2-7

cdr3_aa: CASSRTRDGYTF
cdr3_nt: TGTGCCAGCAGTAGGACAAGGGATGGCTACACCTTC
clone_size: NA
d_call: NA
v_call: TRBV6-2/TRBV6-3
j_call: TRBJ1-2

cdr3_aa: CASSHLLAGVFETQYF
cdr3_nt: TGTGCCAGCAGCCACCTTCTAGCGGGAGTGTTTGAGACCCAGTACTTC
clone_size: NA
d_call: TRBD2
v_call: TRBV3-1/TRBV3-2
j_call: TRBJ2-5

cdr3_aa: CASSPAGNYGYTF
cdr3_nt: TGTGCCAGCAGCCCAGCAGGGAACTATGGCTACACCTTC
clone_size: NA
d_call: NA
v_call: TRBV5-6
j_call: TRBJ1-2

cdr3_aa: CASRGGASSYEQYF
cdr3_nt: TGTGCCAGCCGCGGGGGGGCGAGCTCCTACGAGCAGTACTTC
clone_size: NA
d_call: TRBD2
v_call: TRBV27
j_call: TRBJ2-7

cdr3_aa: CASSPPRASTSGRNNEQFF
cdr3_nt: TGTGCCAGCAGTCCCCCTCGGGCCTCGACTAGCGGGAGGAACAATGAGCAGTTCTTC
clone_size: NA
d_call: TRBD2
v_call: TRBV28
j_call: TRBJ2-1

cdr3_aa: CASSSQRAETQYF
cdr3_nt: TGTGCCAGCAGCTCACAGCGGGCAGAGACCCAGTACTTC
clone_size: NA
d_call: NA
v_call: TRBV11-2
j_call: TRBJ2-5